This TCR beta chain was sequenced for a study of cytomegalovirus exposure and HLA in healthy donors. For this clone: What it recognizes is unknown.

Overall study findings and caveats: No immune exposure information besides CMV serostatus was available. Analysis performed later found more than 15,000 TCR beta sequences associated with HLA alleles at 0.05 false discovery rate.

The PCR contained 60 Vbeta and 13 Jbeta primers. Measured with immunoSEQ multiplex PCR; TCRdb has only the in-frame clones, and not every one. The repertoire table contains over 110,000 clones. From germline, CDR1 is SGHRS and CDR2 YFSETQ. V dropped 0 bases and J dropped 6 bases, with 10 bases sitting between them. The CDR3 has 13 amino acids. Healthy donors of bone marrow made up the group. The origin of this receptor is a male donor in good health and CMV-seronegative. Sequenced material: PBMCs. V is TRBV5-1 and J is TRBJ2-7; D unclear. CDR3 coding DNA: TGCGCCAGCAGCTTGGATGGCAGGTCCGAGCAGTACTTC. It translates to CASSLDGRSEQYF.